The 14 T cell receptor beta chains presented below share a single source sample, sequenced in a study of CD8 T cells in Susac syndrome. Reverse transcription of roughly 0.5 to 1 ug RNA was carried out with random hexamers. Each CDR3 protein gets one entry after TCRdb re-called the immunoSEQ multiplex PCR reads with MiXCR. The repertoire includes around 200,000 distinct CDR3 sequences, about 95% of them detected once, and approximately 0.075% sits in the top ten. The material sequenced was CD4+ T cells from PBMCs. The origin of the receptors is a human donor with multiple sclerosis.

The V and J genes are TRBV5-1 and TRBJ2-3; TRBD2 matches at 8 bases. This CDR3 spans 13 amino acids. V was clipped by 7 bases and J by 5 bases; unmatched bases: 6. From germline, CDR1 is SGHRS and CDR2 YFSETQ. The DNA for the CDR3 is TGCGCCAGCGGAAAAGCGGGGGAAGATACGCAGTATTTT. It translates to CASGKAGEDTQYF. Full variable domain (rest looked up from reference TRBV5-1 and TRBJ2-3): KAGVTQTPRYLIKTRGQQVTLSCSPISGHRSVSWYQQTPGQGLQFLFEYFSETQRNKGNFPGRFSGRQFSNSRSEMNVSTLELGDSALYLCASGKAGEDTQYFGPGTRLTVL.

The V gene is TRBV5-1, the J gene TRBJ2-1; weak D call: TRBD1 (5 bases). Between the trimmed V and J ends, which lost 2 bases and 0 bases, there was a span of 12 bases. The CDR3 extends over 16 amino acids. Looked up from germline, CDR1 is SGHRS and CDR2 is YFSETQ. CDR3 sequence reads: CASSLETADSYNEQFF. DNA for the CDR3: TGCGCCAGCAGCTTAGAGACAGCCGACTCCTACAATGAGCAGTTCTTC.

This clonotype was recorded a few times. The V call is TRBV7-3, the J call TRBJ2-1; D is possibly TRBD1 (6 bases). CDR3 length: 12 amino acids. The V gene lost 4 bases and the J gene lost 7 bases, with 8 bases spanning the gap. The germline gives CDR1 SGHTA, CDR2 FQGTGA. The CDR3 DNA reads as TGTGCCAGCAGCTCAGACAGGAATGAGCAGTTCTTC. This gives the protein CASSSDRNEQFF.

V and J are TRBV19 and TRBJ1-6; 9 bases match TRBD1. This CDR3 has 13 residues. V gave up 6 bases and J gave up 9 bases; unmatched junction bases: 3. The germline CDR1 and CDR2 sequences are LNHDA and SQIVND (reference sequence). Here the CDR3 DNA reads TGTGCCAGTAGCGGGACAGGGCCTTCACCCCTCCACTTT. This gives the protein CASSGTGPSPLHF.

This clonotype was counted a single time. The chain combines TRBV6-5 with TRBJ2-5; D not certain. CDR3 length: 14 residues. The ends were cut back, 2 bases at V and 2 bases at J, with 9 bases in the middle. From germline, CDR1 is MNHEY and CDR2 SVGAGI. The CDR3 DNA reads TGTGCCAGCAGTTACGGGCTAACGCAAGAGACCCAGTACTTC. It yields the protein CASSYGLTQETQYF.

The V gene is TRBV20-1, the J gene TRBJ2-4; D might be TRBD1 (6 bases). The V gene lost 7 bases and the J gene lost 5 bases, with 12 bases spanning the gap. Germline V gene data show CDR1 as DFQATT and CDR2 as SNEGSKA (reference sequence). The length of the CDR3 is 12 residues. CDR3 sequence reads: CSVVQGENIQYF. The CDR3 coding sequence is TGCAGTGTGGTACAGGGAGAAAACATTCAGTACTTC.

V and J are TRBV20-1 and TRBJ1-2; D perhaps matches TRBD1 (6 bases). The CDR3 length is 12 residues. Per the germline V gene, CDR1 is DFQATT and CDR2 is SNEGSKA (reference sequence). Trimming cost V 5 bases and J 4 bases, with 11 bases left between them. CDR3 sequence (DNA): TGCAGTGCTGTTGGACAGCGCTATGGCTACACCTTC. This translates into CSAVGQRYGYTF.

V gene TRBV7-3 combines with J gene TRBJ1-6, with 7 bases that match TRBD1. This CDR3 is built from 14 residues. V trimming: 4 bases; J trimming: 8 bases; junction bases outside the gene matches: 5. CDR1 is SGHTA, CDR2 FQGTGA, per germline. For the CDR3, the DNA is TGTGCCAGCAGCTCGACAGGGAAGGATTCACCCCTCCACTTT. Its translation: CASSSTGKDSPLHF.

The chain is built from TRBV7-2 and TRBJ2-1, with D tentatively TRBD1 (6 bases). V lost 4 bases and J 5 bases, leaving 9 bases between the germline ends. CDR3 length: 13 amino acids. CDR1 and CDR2 from the germline V gene are SGHTA and FQGNSA. CDR3 in DNA: TGTGCCAGCAGCTACAACAGGGACAATGAGCAGTTCTTC. It specifies CASSYNRDNEQFF.

V gene TRBV20-1 combines with J gene TRBJ2-5, with D perhaps matching TRBD1 (5 bases). Germline loops: CDR1 DFQATT, CDR2 SNEGSKA (reference sequence). CDR3 length: 14 amino acids. Trimming removed 7 bases from V and 4 bases from J, with 19 bases in between. DNA of the CDR3: TGCAGTGTCGTCAGGCTAGGGGCGATAGAGACCCAGTACTTC. Amino acids: CSVVRLGAIETQYF.

This clonotype was observed once. V gene TRBV29-1 combines with J gene TRBJ2-5; D gene unclear. The CDR3 contains 12 residues. CDR1 and CDR2 (germline): SQVTM, ANQGSEA. Trimming took 8 bases from V and 5 from J, leaving 15 bases between them. The CDR3 here is CSSRSGVETQYF. The CDR3 region has the DNA TGCAGCTCCCGGTCAGGCGTCGAGACCCAGTACTTC. Using reference TRBV29-1 and TRBJ2-5 for the parts outside the CDR3, the full variable domain is SAVISQKPSRDICQRGTSLTIQCQVDSQVTMMFWYRQQPGQSLTLIATANQGSEATYESGFVIDKFPISRPNLTFSTLTVSNMSPEDSSIYLCSSRSGVETQYFGPGTRLLVL.

This chain joins TRBV10-3 and TRBJ2-5; 9 bases are a match to TRBD2. Germline lookup yields CDR1 ENHRY and CDR2 SYGVKD. Trimming at V came to 4 bases and at J to 5 bases, leaving 5 bases not matched to a gene. The CDR3 runs 14 residues. For the CDR3, the DNA is TGTGCCATCAGTGTAGCGGGGGCGAAGGAGACCCAGTACTTC. Its translation: CAISVAGAKETQYF.

This chain joins TRBV30 and TRBJ1-4; maybe TRBD1 (5 bases). The V gene's germline CDR1 is GTSNPN and CDR2 SVGIG (reference sequence). This CDR3 contains 14 residues. V lost 5 bases to trimming and J lost 4 bases, with 14 bases between them. CDR3: CAWSNPGFNEKLFF. The DNA of the CDR3 is TGTGCCTGGTCTAATCCAGGGTTTAATGAAAAACTGTTTTTT.

V usage is TRBV28 and J usage is TRBJ1-3; D unresolved. CDR3 size: 15 residues. Trimming removed 2 bases from V and 0 bases from J, with 8 bases in between. Looked up from germline, CDR1 is MDHEN and CDR2 is SYDVKM. For the CDR3, the DNA is TGTGCCAGCAGTTTACGGCGGACCTCTGGAAACACCATATATTTT. It is translated as CASSLRRTSGNTIYF.